This TCR beta chain was captured by sequencing in a study of blood T cell repertoires in COVID-19. Overall study context: Sites in the United States, Italy and Spain provided acute and convalescent COVID-19 samples. Sample material is recorded as cDNA or gDNA derived from T cells, B-cell-depleted T cells, or PBMCs.

In the source study's methods: It was from reference gene primer amplification that nucleated cell counts were estimated. Measured with immunoSEQ multiplex PCR; TCRdb has only the in-frame clones, and not every one. D and trimming were read from the DNA, whereas the V and J calls and clone size are those reported in that table. Of approximately 150,000 clones listed, about 83% were seen once; the top ten hold roughly a fifth. The CDR3 spans 12 residues. Trimming pared 6 bases from V and 2 bases from J, leaving 7 bases between. Germline V CDR1 and CDR2: MNHEY, SVGAGI. Material: peripheral blood. J is TRBJ1-2 and V is TRBV6-5, with D possibly being TRBD1 (6 bases). The receptor was isolated from a woman in her seventies who had recovered from COVID-19. The CDR3 spells CASRDSNYGYTF. The CDR3, as DNA: TGTGCCAGCAGGGACAGCAACTATGGCTACACCTTC.